The next 21 T cell receptor beta chains were all read from a single sample in a study of response to subunit inactivated influenza vaccine. TCRdb redid the calling of the RT-PCR reads with MiXCR, one entry per CDR3 protein. The repertoire includes 490,000 or so distinct CDR3 sequences, less than 8% of them detected once, and 10% to 15% sits in the top ten. Sequencing used PBMCs from blood, obtained around 25 months after vaccination. The source is a man aged 50 to 75 who received an inactivated influenza vaccine.

Ten or more counts support this clonotype. This chain joins TRBV11-2 and TRBJ2-2; possible D gene TRBD1, 6 bases. The germline gives CDR1 SGHAT, CDR2 FQNNGV. The CDR3 covers 16 residues. The V and J ends lost 1 base and 8 bases respectively, with 17 bases between them. CDR3 protein: CASSLGPTRGLGELFF. In DNA, the CDR3 is TGTGCCAGCAGCTTAGGACCAACCAGGGGATTGGGGGAGCTGTTTTTT.

This rearrangement joins TRBV28 to TRBJ2-7, with D hard to call. CDR1 is MDHEN, CDR2 SYDVKM, per germline. V lost 6 bases, J lost 4 bases, and 13 bases lay in between. This CDR3 region has 13 residues. CDR3: CASSLVRVYEQYF. CDR3 nucleotides: TGTGCCAGCAGCCTCGTCCGCGTATACGAGCAGTACTTC.

This clonotype has ten or more counts. J is TRBJ2-2 and V is TRBV5-1, with 9 bases identical to TRBD2. Germline loops: CDR1 SGHRS, CDR2 YFSETQ. V lost 1 base, J lost 3 bases, and 7 bases stayed unmatched. The CDR3 extends over 17 amino acids. This CDR3 is CASSLSQREVDTGELFF. The DNA of the CDR3 is TGCGCCAGCAGCTTGAGTCAGCGGGAGGTTGACACCGGGGAGCTGTTTTTT.

This clonotype was observed a single time. The chain employs TRBV20-1 and TRBJ2-7, with 9 bases that match TRBD2. There are 15 residues in the CDR3. Germline-derived CDR1 and CDR2 are DFQATT and SNEGSKA (reference sequence). Unmatched junction bases numbered 11, after V lost 5 bases and J lost 3 bases. The DNA of the CDR3 is TGCAGTGCTGGGTGGTCAGCGGGAGGACTCTACGAGCAGTACTTC. Amino acids: CSAGWSAGGLYEQYF.

The chain joins TRBV28 to TRBJ2-1, with 7 nucleotides matching TRBD2. Germline V gives CDR1 MDHEN, CDR2 SYDVKM. The CDR3 is 14 residues long. V gave up 11 bases and J gave up 2 bases; unmatched junction bases: 9. The CDR3 reads CASNGGRAYNEQFF. In nucleotides, the CDR3 is TGTGCCTCAAATGGGGGGAGGGCCTACAATGAGCAGTTCTTC.

The chain combines TRBV18 with TRBJ1-2; D is perhaps TRBD1 (5 bases). Trimming stripped 3 bases from V and 8 bases from J, with 13 bases between. Germline V CDR1 and CDR2: KGHSH, LQKENI. CDR3 length: 13 amino acids. CDR3 sequence: CASSPGTTGGYTF. The CDR3 bases are TGTGCCAGCTCACCCGGGACGACCGGGGGCTACACCTTC.

The chain couples TRBV11-2 to TRBJ2-2; D is unclear. This CDR3 comprises 18 residues. Germline V gene sequence: CDR1 SGHAT, CDR2 FQNNGV. V dropped 5 bases and J dropped 0 bases, with 19 bases sitting between them. CDR3 region: CASSQVGAFRPNTGELFF. The CDR3, as DNA: TGTGCCAGCAGCCAAGTCGGAGCTTTCAGGCCGAACACCGGGGAGCTGTTTTTT.

This clonotype was seen more than once but under ten times. The gene calls are TRBV6-1 and TRBJ2-1, with 9 bases aligning to TRBD2. CDR3 size: 15 residues. V dropped 8 bases and J dropped 10; count of bases not matched to a gene: 15. CDR1 and CDR2 from the germline V gene are MNHNS and SASEGT. The CDR3 loop is CASHPGLAGLGEQFF. The CDR3 DNA reads TGTGCCAGCCACCCCGGGCTAGCGGGATTAGGCGAGCAGTTCTTC.

The chain couples TRBV4-3 to TRBJ2-1, with D perhaps matching TRBD1 or TRBD2 (5 bases each). In germline, CDR1 is LGHNA, CDR2 YSLEER. This CDR3 has 12 amino acids. Trimming took 7 bases from V and 8 from J, leaving 12 bases between them. CDR3 sequence: CASIHRGYEQFF. CDR3 nucleotide sequence: TGCGCCAGCATCCACCGGGGCTATGAGCAGTTCTTC.

This clonotype occurred a few times. The chain combines TRBV7-8 with TRBJ1-1; no firm D call. The CDR3 consists of 12 residues. Germline CDR1 and CDR2: SGHVS and FQNEAQ. The V end was cut by 5 bases, the J end by 5 bases, with 9 bases between. Here the CDR3 reads CASSPRWTEAFF. Here the CDR3 DNA reads TGTGCCAGCAGCCCCAGATGGACTGAAGCTTTCTTT.

This chain connects TRBV20-1 to TRBJ2-1, with 9 nucleotides matching TRBD1. CDR1 is DFQATT, CDR2 SNEGSKA, per germline (reference sequence). The length of the CDR3 is 18 residues. After removal of 5 bases from V and 2 bases from J, the junction contained 16 bases not matched to a gene. For the CDR3, the DNA is TGCAGTGCTCCATCGACAGGGGGAAGGTTTAGCGCCTACAATGAGCAGTTCTTC. The encoded protein is CSAPSTGGRFSAYNEQFF.

This clonotype was picked up a small number of times. V usage is TRBV20-1 and J usage is TRBJ1-5, with TRBD1 as a possible D gene (6 bases). The V gene's germline CDR1 is DFQATT and CDR2 SNEGSKA (reference sequence). V lost 0 bases and J 4 bases, leaving 13 bases between the germline ends. This CDR3 is 15 amino acids long. The DNA for the CDR3 is TGCAGTGCTAGAGAGCAGGGGCTGCATAATCAGCCCCAGCATTTT. Its protein is CSAREQGLHNQPQHF.

This clonotype was seen repeatedly, ten times or more. The CDR3 here is CASSGAGTGGTDTQYF. DNA of the CDR3: TGTGCCAGCAGTGGGGCCGGGACAGGGGGCACAGATACGCAGTATTTT. The chain combines TRBV2 with TRBJ2-3; 10 nucleotides line up with TRBD1. This CDR3 has 16 residues. J was trimmed by 1 base and V by 4 bases; bases with no gene match: 5. Germline V gene sequence: CDR1 SNHLY, CDR2 FYNNEI.

This clonotype has just a few counts. V usage is TRBV11-3 and J usage is TRBJ2-1; tentatively, D is TRBD1 (5 bases). The V and J ends lost 0 bases and 9 bases respectively, with 12 bases between them. The germline CDR1 and CDR2 sequences are SGHNT and YENEEA. This CDR3 is built from 14 residues. Written as DNA, the CDR3 is TGTGCCAGCAGCTTAGATTTTAGGGGTGGTGAGCAGTTCTTC. The encoded protein is CASSLDFRGGEQFF.

The chain uses TRBV20-1 and TRBJ2-3; TRBD1 aligns across 8 bases. The length of the CDR3 is 16 residues. Trimming took 3 bases from V and 0 from J; bases not matched to a gene: 8. Germline V CDR1 and CDR2: DFQATT, SNEGSKA (reference sequence). The CDR3 DNA reads as TGCAGTGCTAGTGGCCGTGGGACAGGTAGCACAGATACGCAGTATTTT. It encodes CSASGRGTGSTDTQYF.

The J gene is TRBJ1-6, the V gene TRBV5-6; maybe TRBD1 (5 bases). Trimming stripped 4 bases from V and 0 bases from J, with 20 bases between. Germline V gene data show CDR1 as SGHDT and CDR2 as YYEEEE. The CDR3 is 19 amino acids. The CDR3 DNA reads TGTGCCAGCAGCAACGACCGGGACTTACTCAGCTCCTATAATTCACCCCTCCACTTT. Protein: CASSNDRDLLSSYNSPLHF.

In its sample, this clonotype was seen a few times. The V gene is TRBV28, the J gene TRBJ2-7, with D unclear. CDR3 length: 13 residues. The germline V gene has CDR1 MDHEN and CDR2 SYDVKM. V was trimmed by 4 bases and J by 2 bases, leaving 9 bases between them. The CDR3 bases are TGTGCCAGCAGTTCTACACCTACCTACGAGCAGTACTTC. It codes for CASSSTPTYEQYF.

The gene calls are TRBV20-1 and TRBJ2-5, with 11 positions matching TRBD1. J lost 2 bases, V lost 6 bases, and 5 bases had no gene match. Germline CDR1 and CDR2: DFQATT and SNEGSKA (reference sequence). The CDR3 length is 14 residues. CDR3 protein: CSARGQGVQETQYF. The CDR3 coding sequence is TGCAGTGCCCGGGGACAGGGGGTGCAAGAGACCCAGTACTTC.

This clonotype was detected a few times. This chain joins TRBV25-1 and TRBJ2-2, with 9 bases aligning to TRBD1. Germline V gives CDR1 MGHDK, CDR2 SYGVNS. V lost 2 bases, J lost 4 bases, and 2 bases stayed unmatched. The CDR3 totals 15 residues. The CDR3 reads CASSENRGRTGELFF. DNA for the CDR3: TGTGCCAGCAGTGAAAACAGGGGGCGCACCGGGGAGCTGTTTTTT.

The V and J genes are TRBV6-5 and TRBJ1-4, with 7 nucleotides matching TRBD1. With 2 bases clipped from V and 3 bases from J, the junction kept 6 bases outside the gene matches. The CDR3 contains 16 residues. Germline-derived CDR1 and CDR2 are MNHEY and SVGAGI. In nucleotides, the CDR3 is TGTGCCAGCAGTTACCTAGGGGGCAAGGCTAATGAAAAACTGTTTTTT. This sequence encodes CASSYLGGKANEKLFF.

This clonotype was observed many times. The chain recombines TRBV4-1 with TRBJ2-7, with D tentatively TRBD1 (5 bases). V lost 1 base and J lost 2, with 15 bases in between. CDR3 length equals 16 residues. Germline V gene sequence: CDR1 MGHRA, CDR2 YSYEKL. CDR3 sequence: CASSQGIGDRAYEQYF. The DNA for the CDR3 is TGCGCCAGCAGCCAAGGGATTGGTGACAGAGCCTACGAGCAGTACTTC.